Listed here are 21 T cell receptor beta chains from one sample, sequenced in a study of T cells in Graves' hyperthyroidism and ophthalmopathy (dated by TCRdb to about 2019). Library creation used multiplex PCR. TCRdb shows the sequencer as Illumina HiSeq 2000. The TCR beta CDR3 regions were amplified from RNA transcripts. The first round of RT-PCR for the TCR CDR3 was performed with the HTBI primer set and the Qiagen OneStep RT-PCR kit. The public reads were run again by TCRdb, first through fastp at Q25 and then through MiXCR, and only productive beta chains were kept. All rows with the same CDR3 protein become a single entry with the most common DNA and genes. The table for this sample lists a few hundred thousand distinct CDR3 sequences; over 15% of them were counted only once. The biggest ten clones account for about 50% of the sample. Sequencing was carried out using blood. The receptor source for this set is a woman in her fifties or sixties with Graves' ophthalmopathy.

The table lists this clonotype with a few counts. This chain links TRBV11-3 with TRBJ2-1, with 7 bases lining up with TRBD2. The CDR3 loop spans 13 amino acids. Germline V CDR1 and CDR2: SGHNT, YENEEA. The V gene end was trimmed by 4 bases and the J gene end by 5 bases; junction bases not matched to a gene: 2. The CDR3 is CASSWGGNNEQFF. Written as DNA, the CDR3 is TGTGCCAGCAGCTGGGGGGGTAACAATGAGCAGTTCTTC.

With regard to this clonotype: A much bigger clone sits one base away, suggesting this may be a read error. The chain carries TRBV9 and TRBJ2-1; 9 bases match TRBD2. This CDR3 contains 15 residues. Trimming removed 0 bases from V and 2 bases from J; junction bases left unmatched: 0. CDR1 is SGDLS, CDR2 YYNGEE, per germline. This CDR3 is CASSVGGGAYNEQFF. Written as DNA, the CDR3 is TGTGCCAGCAGCGTAGGCGGGGGGGCCTACAATGAGCAGTTCTTC.

This clonotype was seen a few times. The V and J genes are TRBV5-1 and TRBJ1-6; 9 bases fit TRBD1. Germline V lookup: CDR1 SGHRS, CDR2 YFSETQ. With V trimmed by 7 bases and J by 10 bases, 6 bases remained unmatched. This CDR3 comprises 13 residues. CDR3 DNA: TGCGCCAGCCGCCGGGACAGGGACTCACCCCTCCACTTT. Residues: CASRRDRDSPLHF.

The table lists this clonotype with many counts. At one boundary the junction diverges from the germline segment, which might be a read error. This chain uses TRBV7-2 with TRBJ2-7; 9 bases match TRBD2. The germline V gene encodes CDR1 SGHTA and CDR2 FQGNSA. CDR3 size: 14 residues. In nucleotides, the CDR3 is TGTGCCAACAGCTTACAGCGGGAGGCCTACGAGCAGTACTTC. Translation: CANSLQREAYEQYF. The full variable domain, completed using reference TRBV7-2 and TRBJ2-7, is GAGVSQSPSNKVTEKGKDVELRCDPISGHTALYWYRQSLGQGLEFLIYFQGNSAPDKSGLPSDRFSAERTGGSVSTLTIQRTQQEDSAVYLCANSLQREAYEQYFGPGTRLTVT.

The rearrangement links TRBV7-2 to TRBJ1-5, with a possible D match to TRBD1 (6 bases). Germline assignment: CDR1 SGHTA and CDR2 FQGNSA. The CDR3 totals 15 residues. V lost 5 bases, J lost 0 bases, and 11 bases lay in between. DNA of the CDR3: TGTGCCAGCAGCGTTAACAGGGATAGCAATCAGCCCCAGCATTTT. Translated: CASSVNRDSNQPQHF.

The table lists this clonotype with many counts. The J gene is TRBJ1-5, the V gene TRBV6-1; D call uncertain. V lost 1 base and J 0 bases, leaving 19 bases between the germline ends. The CDR3 contains 19 residues. Germline CDR1 MNHNS, CDR2 SASEGT. The CDR3 DNA is TGTGCCAGCAGTGAAGGCACAGTCCCCTTGAGGTATAGCAATCAGCCCCAGCATTTT. It specifies CASSEGTVPLRYSNQPQHF.

The rearrangement links TRBV5-5 to TRBJ2-7; D call uncertain. Between the trimmed V and J ends, which lost 4 bases and 5 bases, there was a span of 16 bases. Germline V gene sequence: CDR1 SGHKS, CDR2 YYEKEE (reference sequence). The CDR3 contains 14 residues. CDR3 protein: CASSRQVAFNEQYF. The CDR3 nucleotides are TGTGCCAGCAGCCGCCAGGTGGCCTTCAACGAGCAGTACTTC.

This clonotype has only a few counts. The V gene is TRBV6-1, the J gene TRBJ1-6, with 7 bases matching TRBD1. Per the germline V gene, CDR1 is MNHNS and CDR2 is SASEGT. Losses at the gene ends were 4 bases for V and 7 bases for J; bases not matched to a gene: 4. This CDR3 has 14 residues. For the CDR3, the DNA is TGTGCCAGCAGTGGGACAGGATTAAATTCACCCCTCCACTTT. Its translation is CASSGTGLNSPLHF.

This clonotype has more than one count but fewer than ten. V and J are TRBV20-1 and TRBJ1-2, with TRBD1 identical over 10 bases. The trim removed 5 bases at V and 5 bases at J, leaving 11 bases unmatched. The CDR3 is 15 residues long. Germline V gene lookup returns CDR1 DFQATT and CDR2 SNEGSKA (reference sequence). CDR3 nucleotides: TGCAGTGCTCCGCGGACAGGGGGGTTTCCTTATGGCTACACCTTC. Amino acids: CSAPRTGGFPYGYTF.

This clonotype was detected a few times. The chain is built from TRBV24-1 and TRBJ1-2; 7 bases are shared with TRBD1. In germline, CDR1 is KGHDR, CDR2 SFDVKD. CDR3 size: 14 residues. The V segment lost 1 base and the J segment 8 bases; nucleotides outside the gene matches: 6. For the CDR3, the DNA is TGTGCCACCAGTGATTTTCGACAGGGAAACGGCTACACCTTC. This translates into CATSDFRQGNGYTF.

This clonotype showed up many times. The chain employs TRBV20-1 and TRBJ1-5, with TRBD1 identical over 8 bases. The CDR3 runs to 14 residues. The trim removed 1 base at V and 4 bases at J, leaving 3 bases unmatched. Germline lookup yields CDR1 DFQATT and CDR2 SNEGSKA (reference sequence). In nucleotides, the CDR3 is TGCAGTGCTAGAGCCGGGACAGGTAATCAGCCCCAGCATTTT. Translating gives CSARAGTGNQPQHF.

Comments on this clonotype: A much larger clonotype is one base distant, so this may be a read error. V and J are TRBV12-3 or TRBV12-4 and TRBJ2-2, with 12 positions matching TRBD1. V shed 5 bases, J shed 6 bases, and the junction held 4 bases outside the gene matches. CDR3 length equals 15 residues. The CDR3 reads CASSLGTGGPGELFF. CDR3 DNA: TGTGCCAGCAGTCTCGGGACAGGGGGCCCCGGGGAGCTGTTTTTT.

This clonotype was counted many times. The V call is TRBV2, the J call TRBJ2-1; D gene uncertain. Germline V gene data show CDR1 as SNHLY and CDR2 as FYNNEI. V was clipped by 5 bases and J by 5 bases, with 7 bases between them. This CDR3 comprises 12 residues. The DNA of the CDR3 is TGTGCCAGCAGTCCAGGACACAATGAGCAGTTCTTC. Translating gives CASSPGHNEQFF. The full variable domain, completed using reference TRBV2 and TRBJ2-1, is EPEVTQTPSHQVTQMGQEVILRCVPISNHLYFYWYRQILGQKVEFLVSFYNNEISEKSEIFDDQFSVERPDGSNFTLKIRSTKLEDSAMYFCASSPGHNEQFFGPGTRLTVL.

This chain connects TRBV19 to TRBJ1-1; 7 positions agree with TRBD1. The CDR3 has 17 amino acids. With V trimmed by 2 bases and J by 0 bases, 9 bases remained unmatched. Germline CDR1 reads LNHDA; CDR2 reads SQIVND (reference sequence). CDR3 nucleotide sequence: TGTGCCAGTAGTATAATCGGGCAGGGGGGGATGAACACTGAAGCTTTCTTT. Encoded protein: CASSIIGQGGMNTEAFF.

This clonotype has ten or more counts. This chain connects TRBV6-2 or TRBV6-3 to TRBJ2-1; D uncertain. CDR1 MNHEY and CDR2 SVGEGT come from the germline V gene. This CDR3 has 15 residues. V was pared by 2 bases and J by 7 bases, with 15 bases between. The CDR3 loop is CASSYDNSHWNEQFF. The CDR3 DNA sequence: TGTGCCAGCAGTTACGACAACTCCCATTGGAATGAGCAGTTCTTC.

This clonotype was observed at least ten times. The V call is TRBV11-2, the J call TRBJ2-5, with 8 nucleotides matching TRBD1. Germline V gene lookup returns CDR1 SGHAT and CDR2 FQNNGV. The CDR3 loop spans 16 amino acids. The V and J ends lost 4 bases and 4 bases, in that order; junction bases with no gene match: 11. The CDR3 spells CASSSKSGGPGETQYF. CDR3 coding DNA: TGTGCCAGCAGCTCAAAATCAGGGGGCCCGGGAGAGACCCAGTACTTC.

The chain is built from TRBV12-3 or TRBV12-4 and TRBJ1-2; D is uncertain. Trimming stripped 3 bases from V and 7 bases from J, with 3 bases between. This CDR3 comprises 10 residues. Written as DNA, the CDR3 is TGTGCCAGCAGTTTTCCTGGCTACACCTTC. Translating gives CASSFPGYTF.

Ten or more counts support this clonotype. The chain uses TRBV28 and TRBJ2-1; D gene uncertain. V lost 6 bases, J lost 10 bases, and 13 bases lay in between. The CDR3 has 12 amino acids. CDR1 is MDHEN, CDR2 SYDVKM, per germline. The CDR3 DNA reads as TGTGCCAGCAGACAACCGGGTAGGGAGCAGTTCTTC. This sequence encodes CASRQPGREQFF.

This clonotype was detected ten times or more. Written as DNA, the CDR3 is TGTGCCAGCAGCGAGACAGGGAAGGGATTCTACGAGCAGTACTTC. Translation gives CASSETGKGFYEQYF. The chain combines TRBV13 with TRBJ2-7, with 7 positions matching TRBD1. Per germline, CDR1 PRHDT and CDR2 FYEKMQ (reference sequence). The CDR3 length is 15 residues. With V trimmed by 5 bases and J by 3 bases, 10 bases remained unmatched.

The chain employs TRBV6-2 or TRBV6-3 and TRBJ2-7; 11 nucleotides line up with TRBD2. This CDR3 has 16 residues. Germline lookup yields CDR1 MNHEY and CDR2 SVGEGT. With 6 bases clipped from V and 2 bases from J, the junction kept 9 bases outside the gene matches. Here the CDR3 reads CASSIEGTSGAYEQYF. The CDR3 DNA follows: TGTGCCAGCAGCATCGAAGGGACTAGCGGAGCCTACGAGCAGTACTTC.

The sample holds many counts of this clonotype. The chain couples TRBV2 to TRBJ1-5, with D perhaps TRBD1 (5 bases). Germline V gene sequence: CDR1 SNHLY, CDR2 FYNNEI. CDR3 size: 13 residues. V was trimmed by 4 bases and J by 6 bases, leaving 10 bases between them. The DNA for the CDR3 is TGTGCCAGCAGTGCAGGGTACGGTCAGCCCCAGCATTTT. This codes for CASSAGYGQPQHF.